Shown below are 17 T cell receptor beta chains from a single sample sequenced in a study of OX40 agonist ivuxolimab in advanced cancers. Method: immunoSEQ multiplex PCR; TCRdb's copy keeps in-frame clones and lacks some. The sample shows over 150,000 clones, 94% of them seen only once. Here the sequenced sample was CD4+ or CD8+ T cells sorted from blood, taken in a trial of the OX40 agonist ivuxolimab. These receptor sequences come from an adult with an advanced solid tumor such as melanoma, head and neck, liver or kidney cancer.

This clone was observed once. This chain joins TRBV5-4 and TRBJ2-5, with a possible D match to TRBD1 (6 bases). This CDR3 contains 14 residues. From germline, CDR1 is SGHNT and CDR2 YYREEE (reference sequence). V lost 4 bases and J lost 1, with 11 bases in between. CDR3 nucleotide sequence: TGTGCCAGCAGCCCTACAGGGCCCCAAGAGACCCAGTACTTC. Translation gives CASSPTGPQETQYF. The full variable domain, with the rest looked up from reference TRBV5-4 and TRBJ2-5, is ETGVTQSPTHLIKTRGQQVTLRCSSQSGHNTVSWYQQALGQGPQFIFQYYREEENGRGNFPPRFSGLQFPNYSSELNVNALELDDSALYLCASSPTGPQETQYFGPGTRLLVL.

The chain joins TRBV5-1 to TRBJ2-7; TRBD1 matches at 9 bases. The CDR3 runs 14 residues. The germline V gene has CDR1 SGHRS and CDR2 YFSETQ. The V segment lost 2 bases and the J segment 1 base; nucleotides outside the gene matches: 1. The CDR3 sequence: CASSFDRGSYEQYF. CDR3 nucleotide sequence: TGCGCCAGCAGCTTCGACAGGGGGTCCTACGAGCAGTACTTC.

The chain links TRBV18 to TRBJ1-1, with D unclear. Germline CDR1 KGHSH, CDR2 LQKENI. The CDR3 runs 14 residues. Deletions cut 3 bases from V and 1 base from J, with 9 bases between. The CDR3 coding sequence is TGTGCCAGCTCACCCACAAACGGGAACACTGAAGCTTTCTTT. Translation: CASSPTNGNTEAFF.

This clone was counted a single time. The identical CDR3 is also encoded by other nucleotide sequences in the sample. The chain recombines TRBV5-1 with TRBJ1-3, with a possible D match to TRBD1 (6 bases). CDR1 SGHRS and CDR2 YFSETQ come from the germline V gene. This CDR3 comprises 14 residues. V gave up 2 bases and J gave up 4 bases, with 10 bases separating them. The CDR3 DNA reads as TGCGCCAGCAGCTTAACAGGGTCAGGAAACACCATATATTTT. Translation: CASSLTGSGNTIYF.

V usage is TRBV7-6 and J usage is TRBJ2-1; D call uncertain. V was pared by 5 bases and J by 7 bases, with 12 bases between. CDR1 SGHVS and CDR2 FNYEAQ come from the germline V gene. The CDR3 loop spans 13 amino acids. In DNA form, the CDR3 reads TGTGCCAGCAGCACAAGGGCCGATAATGAGCAGTTCTTC. It specifies CASSTRADNEQFF.

This clone appeared a single time. This chain links TRBV5-1 with TRBJ2-2; maybe TRBD1 (6 bases). The CDR3 is 15 amino acids. V lost 4 bases, J lost 4 bases, and 14 bases lay in between. Looked up from germline, CDR1 is SGHRS and CDR2 is YFSETQ. CDR3 in DNA: TGCGCCAGCAGCGTGCCGACAGGCCCCACCGGGGAGCTGTTTTTT. Translating gives CASSVPTGPTGELFF.

This clone was counted between two and nine times. This rearrangement joins TRBV7-2 to TRBJ1-5; TRBD1 might be the D (5 bases). Trimming cost V 8 bases and J 6 bases, with 11 bases left between them. CDR1 and CDR2 (germline): SGHTA, FQGNSA. CDR3 length: 12 residues. For the CDR3, the DNA is TGTGCCAGCCAAGTGGGGGGTCAGCCCCAGCATTTT. This translates into CASQVGGQPQHF.

The V gene is TRBV7-2, the J gene TRBJ2-5; D possibly corresponds to TRBD1 (5 bases). The CDR3 has 13 amino acids. V was cut by 1 base and J by 5 bases, with 8 bases left in between. Germline CDR1 SGHTA, CDR2 FQGNSA. The CDR3 spells CASSLGQGETQYF. In DNA, the CDR3 is TGTGCCAGCAGCTTAGGTCAGGGTGAGACCCAGTACTTC.

The DNA of the CDR3 is TGTGCCACCAGCAGAGCGGCAGGGGCGGGGACCGGGGAGCTGTTTTTT. This encodes CATSRAAGAGTGELFF. V and J are TRBV15 and TRBJ2-2; D is perhaps TRBD1 or TRBD2 (6 bases each). The CDR3 loop spans 16 amino acids. Germline CDR1 LNHNV, CDR2 YYDKDF (reference sequence). V was cut by 1 base and J by 5 bases, with 14 bases left in between.

This sequence joins TRBV10-1 and TRBJ1-4, with TRBD1 matching over 7 bases. The ends lost 4 bases at V and 5 bases at J; junction bases unmatched: 10. The CDR3 is made up of 16 amino acids. The germline V gene has CDR1 WNHNN and CDR2 SYGVQD (reference sequence). The DNA for the CDR3 is TGCGCCAGCAGTGCGGACAGGCCCGCGGCGAATGAAAAACTGTTTTTT. Translation gives CASSADRPAANEKLFF.

This rearrangement joins TRBV5-1 to TRBJ1-4; 11 bases match TRBD1. The CDR3 length is 14 residues. Per the germline V gene, CDR1 is SGHRS and CDR2 is YFSETQ. V lost 4 bases and J lost 11; bases outside the gene matches: 7. Here the CDR3 reads CASSVGQGASKLFF. The CDR3 nucleotides are TGCGCCAGCAGCGTCGGACAGGGGGCCTCTAAACTGTTTTTT.

V usage is TRBV10-3 and J usage is TRBJ2-7, with 9 bases matching TRBD2. Germline lookup yields CDR1 ENHRY and CDR2 SYGVKD. This CDR3 has 14 amino acids. The trim removed 10 bases at V and 2 bases at J, leaving 9 bases unmatched. In nucleotides, the CDR3 is TGTGCCACTCATCTAGCGGGATCCCCCTACGAGCAGTACTTC. This codes for CATHLAGSPYEQYF.

The chain is built from TRBV7-3 and TRBJ2-1, with 7 nucleotides matching TRBD2. V dropped 1 base and J dropped 5; count of bases not matched to a gene: 8. Germline CDR1 and CDR2: SGHTA and FQGTGA. The CDR3 is 16 amino acids. In DNA, the CDR3 is TGTGCCAGCAGCTTAATGGCTAGCGGAAGAGACAATGAGCAGTTCTTC. Translating it yields CASSLMASGRDNEQFF.

The V call is TRBV13, the J call TRBJ1-2, with a possible D match to TRBD1 (5 bases). Germline V lookup: CDR1 PRHDT, CDR2 FYEKMQ (reference sequence). V lost 3 bases to trimming and J lost 8 bases, with 22 bases between them. This CDR3 has 16 amino acids. CDR3 sequence reads: CASSFSSRAGYEGYTF. The CDR3 DNA sequence: TGTGCCAGCAGCTTTTCCTCCCGGGCAGGGTACGAAGGCTACACCTTC.

This sequence joins TRBV9 and TRBJ1-4; a weak D match, TRBD1 (6 bases). Germline V gene data show CDR1 as SGDLS and CDR2 as YYNGEE. The V end lost 4 bases, the J end lost 0 bases, and 31 bases lay between the germline ends. The CDR3 is made up of 22 amino acids. For the CDR3, the DNA is TGTGCCAGCAGCCAGGGGACAACCGTACCTAGTAGTCGACTTGCAACTAATGAAAAACTGTTTTTT. Its protein product is CASSQGTTVPSSRLATNEKLFF.

Here the CDR3 reads CASSRRLAGGGDTQYF. DNA of the CDR3: TGTGCCAGCAGTCGGAGACTAGCGGGGGGGGGAGATACGCAGTATTTT. This chain connects TRBV28 to TRBJ2-3; 14 nucleotides line up with TRBD2. Germline V gene data show CDR1 as MDHEN and CDR2 as SYDVKM. The CDR3 runs to 16 residues. V gave up 5 bases and J gave up 5 bases; unmatched junction bases: 6.

The CDR3 sequence is CASSQAAGGGSQPQHF. DNA of the CDR3: TGCGCCAGCAGCCAAGCTGCAGGAGGGGGTAGTCAGCCCCAGCATTTT. The chain uses TRBV4-3 and TRBJ1-5; D perhaps matches TRBD1 (6 bases). Germline V CDR1 and CDR2: LGHNA, YSLEER. The CDR3 length is 16 residues. Trimming shortened V by 1 base and J by 6 bases, and 16 bases separated the two germline ends.